The rows below give T cell receptor beta chains drawn from one sample of a study of shared clonotypes between healthy human individuals. Produced via immunoSEQ multiplex PCR; TCRdb's table is partial and in-frame only. The table records some 2,100,000 clones, more than 85% of them present only once. The sequenced sample consisted of naive CD8+ T cells from PBMCs. Receptors originate from a man aged 18 to 29 in good health. Some clones in this sample may be carry-over from other donors' samples. Both conserved end residues are part of each CDR3. A D gene is named only where the DNA matches it firmly.

V gene	D gene	CDR3 length	J gene	CDR3 DNA	CDR3 protein
TRBV2	-	12	TRBJ1-1	TGTGCCAGCAGTGAGGGGCGGGGGTCGGTCGCCTTT	CASSEGRGSVAF
TRBV9	TRBD2	16	TRBJ2-3	TGTGCCAGCAGCGTAGGGCCGGTGGTAGCGGGTAATACGCAGTATTTT	CASSVGPVVAGNTQYF
TRBV27	-	15	TRBJ1-2	TGTGCCAGCAGTTTTGTTGGGTCAGGAGGCGATGGCTACACCTTC	CASSFVGSGGDGYTF
TRBV27	-	14	TRBJ2-7	TGTGCCAGCAGAGAAGACCGAAGGAGCTACGAGCAGTACTTC	CASREDRRSYEQYF
TRBV7-8	-	13	TRBJ2-1	TGTGCCAGCAGCTTATTAGTATCCAATGAGCAGTTCTTC	CASSLLVSNEQFF
TRBV7-9	-	12	TRBJ1-4	TGTGCCAGCAGCTTAGGTTTGGGCGGACTGTTTTTT	CASSLGLGGLFF
TRBV5-4	-	13	TRBJ2-5	TGTGCCAGCGGGTACCGGGGACAAGAGACCCAGTACTTC	CASGYRGQETQYF
TRBV7-9	-	14	TRBJ2-3	TGTGCCAGCAGCTTAGTGAGGGGGTCAGATACGCAGTATTTT	CASSLVRGSDTQYF
TRBV7-9	-	14	TRBJ1-1	TGTGCCAGCAGCCCCGTTATGCTTCACACTGAAGCTTTCTTT	CASSPVMLHTEAFF
TRBV7-9	-	13	TRBJ1-1	TGTGCCAGCAGCGCCCCTGGGAACACTGAAGCTTTCTTT	CASSAPGNTEAFF
TRBV15	-	16	TRBJ2-4	TGTGCCACCAGCAGGGGCCTGGAAGGAGCCAAAAACATTCAGTACTTC	CATSRGLEGAKNIQYF
TRBV28	-	13	TRBJ1-5	TGTGCCAGCAGCGAACGGGGGAATCAGCCCCAGCATTTT	CASSERGNQPQHF
TRBV28	-	14	TRBJ1-5	TGTGCCAGCAGTCAATACGAACCATCAGAGCCCCAGCATTTT	CASSQYEPSEPQHF
TRBV5-8	-	13	TRBJ2-7	TGTGCCAGCAGCTTAGCCTCAGGGGTCGAGCAGTACTTC	CASSLASGVEQYF
TRBV27	TRBD2	16	TRBJ2-7	TGTGCCAGCAGTAAAAGACTAGCGGCGTCCTCCTACGAGCAGTACTTC	CASSKRLAASSYEQYF
TRBV29-1	TRBD2	14	TRBJ2-7	TGCAGCGTAGTTACTAGCGGGGGCACCTACGAGCAGTACTTC	CSVVTSGGTYEQYF
TRBV27	-	13	TRBJ2-7	TGTGCCAGCAGTTTATCCTCGGTTGACGAGCAGTACTTC	CASSLSSVDEQYF
TRBV19	-	13	TRBJ1-1	TGTGCCAGTACACGAAAGATGAACACTGAAGCTTTCTTT	CASTRKMNTEAFF
TRBV15	TRBD2	17	TRBJ2-1	TGTGCCACCAGCAGAGGACGTCGGACTAGCGGCAACAATGAGCAGTTCTTC	CATSRGRRTSGNNEQFF
TRBV10-3	-	11	TRBJ2-7	TGTGCCATCAGCCAGGGATACGAGCAGTACTTC	CAISQGYEQYF
TRBV30	-	13	TRBJ1-2	TGTGCCTGGACGACGGGGGTCGGCTATGGCTACACCTTC	CAWTTGVGYGYTF
TRBV5-1	TRBD2	15	TRBJ2-7	TGCGCCAGCAGCTTCGGGCTAGCGGGAGGCGGCGAGCAGTACTTC	CASSFGLAGGGEQYF
TRBV9	-	13	TRBJ2-7	TGTGCCAGCAGCGTAGCTGCGACCTACGAGCAGTACTTC	CASSVAATYEQYF
TRBV15	TRBD1	13	TRBJ1-1	TGTGCCACCAGCCAGGGGGTTGGCACTGAAGCTTTCTTT	CATSQGVGTEAFF
TRBV5-1	-	15	TRBJ2-5	TGCGCCAGCAGCTCGACCGCCGGTGCAATGAAGACCCAGTACTTC	CASSSTAGAMKTQYF
TRBV27	-	17	TRBJ2-3	TGTGCCAGCAGTCCAGCCCCCGGCCATATAAACACAGATACGCAGTATTTT	CASSPAPGHINTDTQYF
TRBV2	-	12	TRBJ2-7	TGTGCCAGCACGGACCGAACCTACGAGCAGTACTTC	CASTDRTYEQYF